Below, 16 T cell receptor beta chains from the same sample are listed, as sequenced in a study of T cell repertoires in cytomegalovirus infection. Antigen specificity for these receptors is unknown. TCRdb recomputed calls from the reads with MiXCR, one row per CDR3 protein. The repertoire includes approximately 300,000 distinct CDR3 sequences, just under 30% of them detected once, and 15% to 25% sits in the top ten. The specimen comprised cultured PBMCs, sampled from culture after CMV antigen stimulation. These receptors originate from a human donor in good health (CMV status not recorded). Some clones in this sample may be carry-over from other donors' samples.

The chain uses TRBV7-9 and TRBJ1-1; D perhaps matches TRBD1 (5 bases). V gave up 4 bases and J gave up 0 bases, with 15 bases separating them. Germline values: CDR1 SEHNR, CDR2 FQNEAQ (reference sequence). This CDR3 region has 16 residues. The CDR3 region is CASSSLGRGMNTEAFF. As DNA, the CDR3 is TGTGCCAGCAGCTCCCTAGGGAGGGGCATGAACACTGAAGCTTTCTTT.

The gene calls are TRBV18 and TRBJ1-5; TRBD1 might be the D (5 bases). Trimming removed 3 bases from V and 4 bases from J, with 13 bases in between. This CDR3 comprises 15 residues. Germline-derived CDR1 and CDR2 are KGHSH and LQKENI. CDR3 sequence (DNA): TGTGCCAGCTCACCGACAGAAAATAGGAATCAGCCCCAGCATTTT. It encodes CASSPTENRNQPQHF.

V and J are TRBV12-3 or TRBV12-4 and TRBJ2-7, with 11 bases lining up with TRBD2. CDR3 length: 14 residues. Losses at the gene ends were 5 bases for V and 2 bases for J; bases not matched to a gene: 2. The CDR3 loop is CASSNSGGAYEQYF. The CDR3 DNA is TGTGCCAGCAGTAATAGCGGGGGGGCCTACGAGCAGTACTTC.

J is TRBJ2-5 and V is TRBV18; D remains ambiguous. V shed 3 bases and J shed 5 bases, with 13 bases lying between them. The CDR3 is made up of 14 amino acids. Germline V gene data show CDR1 as KGHSH and CDR2 as LQKENI. The CDR3 DNA reads as TGTGCCAGCTCACCGAGAGGAGTTTCCGAGACCCAGTACTTC. This encodes CASSPRGVSETQYF.

The rearrangement links TRBV4-1 to TRBJ2-5; possibly TRBD2 for D (5 bases). The germline gives CDR1 MGHRA, CDR2 YSYEKL. This CDR3 contains 15 residues. V was shortened by 0 bases and J by 2 bases, with 10 bases between the two germline ends. The CDR3 loop is CASSQDGLQQETQYF. In DNA form, the CDR3 reads TGCGCCAGCAGCCAAGATGGACTCCAACAAGAGACCCAGTACTTC.

The J gene is TRBJ2-1, the V gene TRBV7-2; 8 bases agree with TRBD2. Germline CDR1 SGHTA, CDR2 FQGNSA. This CDR3 contains 18 residues. The J segment lost 1 base and the V segment lost 6 bases, leaving 14 bases of the junction unmatched. Written as DNA, the CDR3 is TGTGCCAGCAGGGTTCGGGGGGGCCGAGGGGTTTCCTACAATGAGCAGTTCTTC. It is translated as CASRVRGGRGVSYNEQFF.

This clonotype came up many times. The genes are TRBV6-1 and TRBJ2-1; 12 nucleotides match TRBD2. The CDR3 covers 15 residues. Germline values: CDR1 MNHNS, CDR2 SASEGT. V was clipped by 10 bases and J by 8 bases; unmatched bases: 12. The CDR3 bases are TGTGCCACCTCGAGCCTAGCGGGAGGGCTCGATGAGCAGTTCTTC. Its translation is CATSSLAGGLDEQFF.

This clonotype was seen a handful of times. V usage is TRBV6-6 and J usage is TRBJ2-7; TRBD1 matches at 8 bases. The V segment lost 7 bases and the J segment 8 bases; nucleotides outside the gene matches: 7. Germline lookup yields CDR1 MNHNY and CDR2 SVGAGI (reference sequence). This CDR3 region has 12 residues. The CDR3 DNA reads as TGTGCCAGCACCATGACAGGGGCGCAGCAGTACTTC. Translation: CASTMTGAQQYF.

V usage is TRBV25-1 and J usage is TRBJ1-1; D is uncertain. CDR1 MGHDK and CDR2 SYGVNS come from the germline V gene. Trimming cost V 6 bases and J 1 base, with 18 bases left between them. The CDR3 has 16 residues. For the CDR3, the DNA is TGTGCCAGCAGGAGTTGGTTAGAGACTCAGAACACTGAAGCTTTCTTT. Translating it yields CASRSWLETQNTEAFF. Looking up the rest from reference TRBV25-1 and TRBJ1-1 gives the full variable domain: EADIYQTPRYLVIGTGKKITLECSQTMGHDKMYWYQQDPGMELHLIHYSYGVNSTEKGDLSSESTVSRIRTEHFPLTLESARPSHTSQYLCASRSWLETQNTEAFFGQGTRLTVV.

This clonotype was seen more than once but under ten times. The junction departs from the called germline gene at one end, perhaps through a read error. This chain links TRBV4-1 with TRBJ2-2; 11 nucleotides agree with TRBD2. CDR3 length: 17 residues. Germline CDR1 MGHRA, CDR2 YSYEKL. CDR3 nucleotides: TGTGCCAGCAGCCGGTTAGCGGGAGGGCCTAACACCGGGGAGCTGTTTTTT. Amino acids: CASSRLAGGPNTGELFF.

This clonotype was seen ten or more times. The chain carries TRBV7-2 and TRBJ2-1; 12 positions agree with TRBD2. Germline CDR1 and CDR2: SGHTA and FQGNSA. This CDR3 has 19 residues. J lost 2 bases, V lost 4 bases, and 12 bases had no gene match. As DNA, the CDR3 is TGTGCCAGCAGCTCCCTTGTGACTAGCGGGAGTGGGGCCTACAATGAGCAGTTCTTC. Protein product: CASSSLVTSGSGAYNEQFF.

Only a few counts were recorded for this clonotype. The gene calls are TRBV9 and TRBJ2-3; TRBD1 agrees at 9 bases. Losses at the gene ends were 4 bases for V and 3 bases for J; bases not matched to a gene: 6. Germline CDR1 SGDLS, CDR2 YYNGEE. The CDR3 length is 15 residues. The CDR3 DNA is TGTGCCAGCAGCCTATGGACAGGGGTAACAGATACGCAGTATTTT. It codes for CASSLWTGVTDTQYF. The variable domain in full, with the rest retrieved from reference TRBV9 and TRBJ2-3, is DSGVTQTPKHLITATGQRVTLRCSPRSGDLSVYWYQQSLDQGLQFLIQYYNGEERAKGNILERFSAQQFPDLHSELNLSSLELGDSALYFCASSLWTGVTDTQYFGPGTRLTVL.

This clonotype has ten or more counts. The genes are TRBV7-2 and TRBJ1-3; D is undetermined. The germline CDR1 and CDR2 sequences are SGHTA and FQGNSA. The length of the CDR3 is 15 residues. V dropped 5 bases and J dropped 0 bases, with 11 bases sitting between them. In DNA, the CDR3 is TGTGCCAGCAGCCCCGGGAGCGCCTCTGGAAACACCATATATTTT. It specifies CASSPGSASGNTIYF.

There are a few counts of this clonotype. The rearrangement uses TRBV7-9 and TRBJ1-2; no clear D. Germline assignment: CDR1 SEHNR and CDR2 FQNEAQ (reference sequence). The CDR3 has 16 residues. Trimming took off 0 bases at V and 8 bases at J, with 19 bases between the two ends. The CDR3 DNA reads TGTGCCAGCAGCTTAGCGCTCATGTCAGCCCGTAGGGGCTACACCTTC. Translated, it gives CASSLALMSARRGYTF.

This clonotype was observed at least ten times. The chain recombines TRBV2 with TRBJ2-7, with D possibly being TRBD2 (6 bases). CDR1 SNHLY and CDR2 FYNNEI come from the germline V gene. The CDR3 has 14 residues. V was cut by 4 bases and J by 2 bases, with 12 bases left in between. The CDR3 loop reads CASSVPTGAYEQYF. The CDR3 nucleotides read TGTGCCAGCAGTGTGCCAACGGGGGCCTACGAGCAGTACTTC.

The genes are TRBV6-2 or TRBV6-3 and TRBJ1-1; a weak D match, TRBD1 (6 bases). V lost 2 bases to trimming and J lost 0 bases, with 7 bases between them. Per germline, CDR1 MNHEY and CDR2 SVGEGT. The CDR3 is 14 amino acids. CDR3 DNA: TGTGCCAGCAGTTACACAGGGTTGAACACTGAAGCTTTCTTT. Translation gives CASSYTGLNTEAFF.